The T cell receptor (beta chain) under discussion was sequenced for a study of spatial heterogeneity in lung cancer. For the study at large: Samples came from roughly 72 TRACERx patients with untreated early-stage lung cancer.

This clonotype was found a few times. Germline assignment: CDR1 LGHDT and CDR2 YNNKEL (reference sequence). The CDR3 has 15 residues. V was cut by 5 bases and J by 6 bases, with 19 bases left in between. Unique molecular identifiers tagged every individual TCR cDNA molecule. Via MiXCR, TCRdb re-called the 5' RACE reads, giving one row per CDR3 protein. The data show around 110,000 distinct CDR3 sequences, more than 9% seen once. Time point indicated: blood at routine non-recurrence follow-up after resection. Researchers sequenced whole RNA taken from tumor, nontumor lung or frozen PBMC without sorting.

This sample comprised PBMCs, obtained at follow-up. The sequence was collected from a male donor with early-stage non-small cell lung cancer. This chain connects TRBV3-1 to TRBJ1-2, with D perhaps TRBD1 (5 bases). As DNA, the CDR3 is TGTGCCAGCAGCTACACCCGCGGGGCCCCTAATGGCTACACCTTC. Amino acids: CASSYTRGAPNGYTF.